This T cell receptor beta chain was identified in a study of shared clonotypes between healthy human individuals. Study-level background: The cohort comprised a couple of women and a few men. Their ages spanned 18 to 49 years. Study-level results: Clonotype sharing across four donors was observed for 4% to 6.5% of naive CD4 clonotypes.

Naive CD8 isolation took CD45RO-negative cells positively selected for CCR7 and excluded terminally differentiated effector memory CD45RA+ cells. V was trimmed by 11 bases and J by 7 bases, leaving 18 bases between them. CDR1 and CDR2 (germline): MDHEN, SYDVKM. This CDR3 has 12 amino acids. Repertoires were generated with immunoSEQ multiplex PCR, while TCRdb's copy carries only in-frame clones and drops some. Of around 2,100,000 clones listed, less than 95% are singletons. Worth noting for this clone: Its antigen is as yet unknown.

The J gene is TRBJ2-7, the V gene TRBV28; D is perhaps TRBD2 (5 bases). Sample: naive CD8+ T cells sorted from blood. The sequence came from a man aged 18-30 years in good health. The CDR3 spells CACRWGVEEQYF. The CDR3 bases are TGTGCCTGCCGGTGGGGAGTTGAGGAGCAGTACTTC.